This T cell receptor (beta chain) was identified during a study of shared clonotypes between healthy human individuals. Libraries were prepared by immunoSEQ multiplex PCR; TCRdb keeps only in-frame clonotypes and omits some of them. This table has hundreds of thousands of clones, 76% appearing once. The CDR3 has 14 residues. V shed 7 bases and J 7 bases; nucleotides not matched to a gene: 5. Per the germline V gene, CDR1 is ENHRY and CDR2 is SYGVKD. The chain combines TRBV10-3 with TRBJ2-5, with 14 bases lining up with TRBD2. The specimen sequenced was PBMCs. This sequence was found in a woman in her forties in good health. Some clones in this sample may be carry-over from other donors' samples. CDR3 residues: CAINPGTSGGTQYF. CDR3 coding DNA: TGTGCCATCAACCCCGGGACTAGCGGGGGGACCCAGTACTTC.